The 20 T cell receptor beta chains listed next were all sequenced from one sample in a study of stem cell transplantation in POMP-related autoinflammatory disease. The protocol was immunoSEQ multiplex PCR, while the TCRdb copy is restricted to in-frame clones and leaves out a portion. This table has roughly 70,000 clones, about nine tenths appearing once. Source: CD4+ T cells from PBMCs, taken after stem cell transplantation. These receptors were obtained from a human patient with POMP-related autoinflammation and immune dysregulation (PRAID). T cells may partly derive from the graft donor.

The chain combines TRBV29-1 with TRBJ1-4; perhaps TRBD1 as D (5 bases). CDR3 length: 13 residues. Germline V gene lookup returns CDR1 SQVTM and CDR2 ANQGSEA. The V end lost 4 bases, the J end lost 5 bases, and 11 bases lay between the germline ends. The CDR3, as DNA: TGCAGCGTTGGGGGGACCCCAAATGAAAAACTGTTTTTT. It yields the protein CSVGGTPNEKLFF.

This sequence joins TRBV25-1 and TRBJ1-2, with 11 bases aligning to TRBD1. J gave up 1 base and V 8 bases, and 15 bases lay outside the gene matches. The germline CDR1 and CDR2 sequences are MGHDK and SYGVNS. The CDR3 runs to 18 residues. The CDR3 is CASFYTTRTGGCNYGYTF. The DNA of the CDR3 is TGTGCCAGCTTCTATACCACCAGGACAGGGGGCTGTAACTATGGCTACACCTTC.

The genes are TRBV6-5 and TRBJ1-2, with D unresolved. The CDR3 length is 15 residues. The germline V gene has CDR1 MNHEY and CDR2 SVGAGI. Trimming cost V 2 bases and J 7 bases, with 17 bases left between them. Here the CDR3 reads CASSYSGNSIGGYTF. The CDR3 nucleotides read TGTGCCAGCAGTTACAGTGGCAATTCTATAGGTGGCTACACCTTC.

This clone was picked up a small number of times. This sequence joins TRBV5-1 and TRBJ2-5; no clear D gene. This CDR3 has 14 amino acids. CDR1 and CDR2 (germline): SGHRS, YFSETQ. Trimming took 4 bases from V and 4 from J, leaving 14 bases between them. The CDR3 is CASSVKIPPETQYF. The CDR3 DNA follows: TGCGCCAGCAGCGTTAAGATCCCCCCAGAGACCCAGTACTTC.

The V call is TRBV3-1 (or the pseudogene TRBV3-2), the J call TRBJ1-2; TRBD1 matches 10 bases. Germline V lookup: CDR1 LGHDT, CDR2 YNNKEL (reference sequence). The CDR3 consists of 15 residues. After removal of 1 base from V and 4 bases from J, the junction contained 3 bases not matched to a gene. CDR3 nucleotide sequence: TGTGCCAGCAGCCAAGGGGACAGGGGAATCTATGGCTACACCTTC. Translated: CASSQGDRGIYGYTF.

In its sample, this clone was seen once. This rearrangement joins TRBV5-1 to TRBJ2-7; D is uncertain. V was shortened by 0 bases and J by 4 bases, with 11 bases between the two germline ends. CDR3 length: 14 residues. The germline V gene encodes CDR1 SGHRS and CDR2 YFSETQ. The CDR3 protein is CASSLATGLYEQYF. CDR3 nucleotides: TGCGCCAGCAGCTTGGCCACGGGTCTTTACGAGCAGTACTTC.

The chain has TRBV6-2 or TRBV6-3 and TRBJ1-5, with D hard to call. Trimming stripped 2 bases from V and 4 bases from J, with 9 bases between. This CDR3 is 14 amino acids long. CDR1 MNHEY and CDR2 SVGEGT come from the germline V gene. CDR3 residues: CASSYGSGNQPQHF. The CDR3 DNA reads TGTGCCAGCAGTTACGGGTCGGGTAATCAGCCCCAGCATTTT.

The genes are TRBV6-5 and TRBJ1-2; D gene uncertain. Trimming took off 9 bases at V and 4 bases at J, with 15 bases between the two ends. The germline V gene has CDR1 MNHEY and CDR2 SVGAGI. This CDR3 contains 13 residues. The CDR3 sequence: CASSRGQSYGYTF. The CDR3 DNA reads TGTGCCAGTTCCCGAGGGCAGAGCTATGGCTACACCTTC.

V usage is TRBV6-5 and J usage is TRBJ2-1; D not resolved. Germline assignment: CDR1 MNHEY and CDR2 SVGAGI. This CDR3 spans 11 amino acids. V gave up 2 bases and J gave up 8 bases, with 4 bases separating them. The CDR3 here is CASSYVDEQFF. CDR3 DNA: TGTGCCAGCAGTTACGTGGATGAGCAGTTCTTC.

This clone was detected only a few times. The chain has TRBV9 and TRBJ2-4; 7 bases fit TRBD1. The CDR3 contains 17 residues. The junction had 12 bases not matched to a gene; V was cut back by 0 bases and J by 6 bases. Germline assignment: CDR1 SGDLS and CDR2 YYNGEE. DNA of the CDR3: TGTGCCAGCAGCGTAGGCCCGGTCCAGGGGGAAGGAAACATTCAGTACTTC. Translating gives CASSVGPVQGEGNIQYF.

The gene calls are TRBV6-6 and TRBJ2-2; D remains unclear. The V end lost 0 bases, the J end lost 2 bases, and 4 bases lay between the germline ends. The CDR3 runs 14 residues. CDR1 and CDR2 (germline): MNHNY, SVGAGI (reference sequence). The CDR3, as DNA: TGTGCCAGCAGTTACTCGGGCAACACCGGGGAGCTGTTTTTT. The encoded protein is CASSYSGNTGELFF.

This rearrangement joins TRBV10-2 to TRBJ2-5; maybe TRBD1 (6 bases). Germline loops: CDR1 WSHSY, CDR2 SAAADI. This CDR3 spans 13 amino acids. The V end was cut by 6 bases, the J end by 0 bases, with 8 bases between. The chain's CDR3 is CASRTGNQETQYF. DNA of the CDR3: TGCGCCAGCAGAACAGGGAACCAAGAGACCCAGTACTTC.

The rearrangement links TRBV11-2 to TRBJ2-7; possibly TRBD1 or TRBD2 for D (6 bases each). Trimming pared 1 base from V and 4 bases from J, leaving 11 bases between. CDR1 SGHAT and CDR2 FQNNGV come from the germline V gene. This CDR3 contains 14 residues. The CDR3 protein is CASSLATGRYEQYV. CDR3 coding DNA: TGTGCCAGCAGCTTAGCTACAGGGAGGTACGAGCAGTACGTC.

V usage is TRBV6-5 and J usage is TRBJ2-7; a possible D gene is TRBD2 (5 bases). The CDR3 length is 13 residues. V dropped 10 bases and J dropped 5 bases, with 18 bases sitting between them. The germline V gene has CDR1 MNHEY and CDR2 SVGAGI. This CDR3 reads CAIAAPGWNEQYF. CDR3 in DNA: TGTGCCATTGCGGCCCCGGGGTGGAACGAGCAGTACTTC.

The chain joins TRBV6-6 to TRBJ1-1, with a possible D match to TRBD1 (6 bases). With 0 bases removed from V and 1 base from J, the gap between germline ends came to 12 bases. The CDR3 is made up of 16 amino acids. Germline CDR1 and CDR2: MNHNY and SVGAGI (reference sequence). The CDR3 DNA sequence: TGTGCCAGCAGTTACTCGGCCGGACAGAGGAACACTGAAGCTTTCTTT. Amino acids: CASSYSAGQRNTEAFF.

This chain's CDR3 is CASRAGFNEKLFF. The CDR3 DNA sequence: TGTGCCAGCAGGGCAGGCTTTAATGAAAAACTGTTTTTT. The V and J genes are TRBV6-5 and TRBJ1-4; no clear D. CDR1 and CDR2 (germline): MNHEY, SVGAGI. The CDR3 has 13 residues. The V gene lost 6 bases and the J gene lost 4 bases, with 9 bases spanning the gap.

The J gene is TRBJ2-3, the V gene TRBV5-1; D gene uncertain. V lost 1 base to trimming and J lost 6 bases, with 12 bases between them. The CDR3 consists of 14 residues. The germline gives CDR1 SGHRS, CDR2 YFSETQ. CDR3 loop: CASSLSRLRDTQYF. The CDR3, as DNA: TGCGCCAGCAGCTTGAGTCGGCTAAGGGATACGCAGTATTTT.

The rearrangement links TRBV6-2 or TRBV6-3 to TRBJ2-2; 7 bases line up with TRBD2. CDR3 length: 17 residues. V gave up 5 bases and J gave up 1 base; unmatched junction bases: 10. Germline CDR1 reads MNHEY; CDR2 reads SVGEGT. The CDR3 DNA reads as TGTGCCAGCAGTCCGAAGACAGCGGGGTGGAACACCGGGGAGCTGTTTTTT. Protein sequence: CASSPKTAGWNTGELFF.

This sequence joins TRBV5-4 and TRBJ2-4; TRBD1 aligns across 7 bases. V shed 0 bases and J 3 bases; nucleotides not matched to a gene: 0. Germline V gene data show CDR1 as SGHNT and CDR2 as YYREEE (reference sequence). The CDR3 has 14 amino acids. As DNA, the CDR3 is TGTGCCAGCAGCTTGGACAGGGGCAAAAACATTCAGTACTTC. Protein sequence: CASSLDRGKNIQYF.

The chain has TRBV5-4 and TRBJ2-1; D might be TRBD2 (6 bases). Trimming cost V 3 bases and J 9 bases, with 19 bases left between them. Germline CDR1 is SGHNT and CDR2 is YYREEE (reference sequence). This CDR3 region has 15 residues. CDR3 sequence reads: CASSSPGGAGIEQFF. DNA of the CDR3: TGTGCCAGCAGCTCACCAGGAGGGGCGGGCATTGAGCAGTTCTTC.